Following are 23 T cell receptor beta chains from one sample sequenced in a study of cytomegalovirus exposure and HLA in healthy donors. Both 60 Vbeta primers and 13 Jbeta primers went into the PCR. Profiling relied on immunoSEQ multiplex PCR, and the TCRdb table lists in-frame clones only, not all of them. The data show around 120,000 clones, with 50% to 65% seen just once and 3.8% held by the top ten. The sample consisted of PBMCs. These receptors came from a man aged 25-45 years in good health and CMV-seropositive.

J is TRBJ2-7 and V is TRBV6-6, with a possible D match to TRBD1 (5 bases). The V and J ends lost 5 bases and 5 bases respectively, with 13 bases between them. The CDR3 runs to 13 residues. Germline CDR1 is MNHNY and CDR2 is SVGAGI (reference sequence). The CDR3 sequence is CASSLRVLNEQYF. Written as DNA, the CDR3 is TGTGCCAGCAGTCTCAGGGTGTTAAACGAGCAGTACTTC.

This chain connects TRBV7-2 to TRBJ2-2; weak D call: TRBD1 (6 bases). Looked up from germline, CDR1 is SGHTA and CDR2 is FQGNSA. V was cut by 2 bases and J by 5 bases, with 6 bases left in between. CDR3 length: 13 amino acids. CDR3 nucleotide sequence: TGTGCCAGCAGCTTACAGGGGACCGGGGAGCTGTTTTTT. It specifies CASSLQGTGELFF.

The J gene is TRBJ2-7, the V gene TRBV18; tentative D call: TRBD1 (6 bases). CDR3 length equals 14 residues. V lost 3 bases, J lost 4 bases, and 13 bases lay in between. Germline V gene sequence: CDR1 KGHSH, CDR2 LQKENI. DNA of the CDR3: TGTGCCAGCTCACCCAGGCAGGGGAGTTACGAGCAGTACTTC. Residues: CASSPRQGSYEQYF. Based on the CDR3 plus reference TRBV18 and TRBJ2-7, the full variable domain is NAGVMQNPRHLVRRRGQEARLRCSPMKGHSHVYWYRQLPEEGLKFMVYLQKENIIDESGMPKERFSAEFPKEGPSILRIQQVVRGDSAAYFCASSPRQGSYEQYFGPGTRLTVT.

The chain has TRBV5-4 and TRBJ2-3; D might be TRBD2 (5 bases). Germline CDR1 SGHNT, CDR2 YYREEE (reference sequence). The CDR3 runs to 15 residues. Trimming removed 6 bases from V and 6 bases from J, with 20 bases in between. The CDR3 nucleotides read TGTGCCAGCACCAAGGCGGGTGCGAGCAAGGATACGCAGTATTTT. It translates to CASTKAGASKDTQYF.

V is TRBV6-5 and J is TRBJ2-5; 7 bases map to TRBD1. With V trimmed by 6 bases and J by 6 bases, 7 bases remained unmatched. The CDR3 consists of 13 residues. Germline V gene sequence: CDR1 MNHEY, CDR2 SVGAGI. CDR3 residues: CASSQTGKKTQYF. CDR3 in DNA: TGTGCCAGCAGCCAGACAGGGAAGAAGACCCAGTACTTC.

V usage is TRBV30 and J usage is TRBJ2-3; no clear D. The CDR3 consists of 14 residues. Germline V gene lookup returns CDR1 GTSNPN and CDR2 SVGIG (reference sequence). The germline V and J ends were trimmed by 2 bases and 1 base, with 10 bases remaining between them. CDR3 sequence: CAWSRGGGTDTQYF. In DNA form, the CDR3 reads TGTGCCTGGAGTCGCGGTGGAGGCACAGATACGCAGTATTTT. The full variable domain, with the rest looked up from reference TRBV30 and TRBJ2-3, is SQTIHQWPATLVQPVGSPLSLECTVEGTSNPNLYWYRQAAGRGLQLLFYSVGIGQISSEVPQNLSASRPQDRQFILSSKKLLLSDSGFYLCAWSRGGGTDTQYFGPGTRLTVL.

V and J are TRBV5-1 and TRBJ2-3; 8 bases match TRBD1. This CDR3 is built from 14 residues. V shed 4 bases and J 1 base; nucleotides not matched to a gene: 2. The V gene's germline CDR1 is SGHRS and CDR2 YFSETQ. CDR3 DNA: TGCGCCAGCAGCCAGGGACAGGGCACAGATACGCAGTATTTT. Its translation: CASSQGQGTDTQYF.

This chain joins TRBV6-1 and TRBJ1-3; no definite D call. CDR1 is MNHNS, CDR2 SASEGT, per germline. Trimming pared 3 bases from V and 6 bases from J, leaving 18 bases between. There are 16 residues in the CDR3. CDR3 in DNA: TGTGCCAGCAGTGACGGGGAATTGTGGGTCGCAAACACCATATATTTT. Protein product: CASSDGELWVANTIYF.

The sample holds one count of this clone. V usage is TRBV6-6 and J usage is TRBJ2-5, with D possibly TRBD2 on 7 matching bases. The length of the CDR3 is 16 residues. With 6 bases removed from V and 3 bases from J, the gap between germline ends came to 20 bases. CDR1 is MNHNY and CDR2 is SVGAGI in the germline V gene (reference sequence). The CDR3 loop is CASSPLWGGDKETQYF. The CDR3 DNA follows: TGTGCCAGCAGCCCCCTCTGGGGGGGGGACAAAGAGACCCAGTACTTC.

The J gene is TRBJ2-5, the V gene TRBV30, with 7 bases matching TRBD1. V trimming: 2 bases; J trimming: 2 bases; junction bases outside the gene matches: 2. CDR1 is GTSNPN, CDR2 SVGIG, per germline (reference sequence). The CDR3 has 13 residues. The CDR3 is CAWSWTGQETQYF. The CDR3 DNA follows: TGTGCCTGGAGTTGGACAGGACAAGAGACCCAGTACTTC.

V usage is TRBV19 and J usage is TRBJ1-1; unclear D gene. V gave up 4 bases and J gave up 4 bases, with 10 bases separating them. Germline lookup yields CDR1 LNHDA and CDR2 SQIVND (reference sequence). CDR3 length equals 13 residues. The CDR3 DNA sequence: TGTGCCAGTAGTAGCGGACGGGGCACTGAAGCTTTCTTT. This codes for CASSSGRGTEAFF. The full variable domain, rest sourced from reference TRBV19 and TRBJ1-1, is DGGITQSPKYLFRKEGQNVTLSCEQNLNHDAMYWYRQDPGQGLRLIYYSQIVNDFQKGDIAEGYSVSREKKESFPLTVTSAQKNPTAFYLCASSSGRGTEAFFGQGTRLTVV.

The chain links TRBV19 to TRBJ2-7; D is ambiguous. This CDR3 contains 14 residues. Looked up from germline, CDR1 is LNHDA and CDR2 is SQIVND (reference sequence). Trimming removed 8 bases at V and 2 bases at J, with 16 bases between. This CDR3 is CASGKRWPPYEQYF. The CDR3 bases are TGTGCCAGTGGTAAAAGATGGCCTCCCTACGAGCAGTACTTC. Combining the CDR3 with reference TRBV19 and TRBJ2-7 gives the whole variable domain DGGITQSPKYLFRKEGQNVTLSCEQNLNHDAMYWYRQDPGQGLRLIYYSQIVNDFQKGDIAEGYSVSREKKESFPLTVTSAQKNPTAFYLCASGKRWPPYEQYFGPGTRLTVT.

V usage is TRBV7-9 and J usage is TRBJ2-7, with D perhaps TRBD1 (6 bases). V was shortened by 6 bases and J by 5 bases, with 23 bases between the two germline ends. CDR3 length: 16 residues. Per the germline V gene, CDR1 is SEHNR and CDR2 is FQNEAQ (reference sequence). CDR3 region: CASSTGDRHVLHEQYF. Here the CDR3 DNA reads TGTGCCAGCAGTACCGGAGACAGGCATGTCTTGCACGAGCAGTACTTC.

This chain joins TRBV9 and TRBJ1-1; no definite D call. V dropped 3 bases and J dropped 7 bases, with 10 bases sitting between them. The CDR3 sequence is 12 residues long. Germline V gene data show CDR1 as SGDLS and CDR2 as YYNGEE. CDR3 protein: CASSAFYGEAFF. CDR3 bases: TGTGCCAGCAGCGCCTTCTACGGTGAAGCTTTCTTT.

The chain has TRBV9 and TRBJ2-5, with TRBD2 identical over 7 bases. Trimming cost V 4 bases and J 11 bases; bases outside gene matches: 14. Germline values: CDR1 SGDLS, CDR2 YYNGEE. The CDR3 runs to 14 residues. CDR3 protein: CASSTGTTPREQYF. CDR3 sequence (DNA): TGTGCCAGCAGCACCGGGACTACCCCACGGGAGCAGTACTTC. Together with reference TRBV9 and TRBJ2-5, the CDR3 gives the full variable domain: DSGVTQTPKHLITATGQRVTLRCSPRSGDLSVYWYQQSLDQGLQFLIQYYNGEERAKGNILERFSAQQFPDLHSELNLSSLELGDSALYFCASSTGTTPREQYFGPGTRLLVL.

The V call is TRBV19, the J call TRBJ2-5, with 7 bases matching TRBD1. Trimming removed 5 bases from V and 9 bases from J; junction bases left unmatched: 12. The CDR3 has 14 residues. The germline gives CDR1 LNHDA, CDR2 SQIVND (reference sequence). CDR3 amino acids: CASSPDRSLGAQYF. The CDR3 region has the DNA TGTGCCAGTAGTCCGGACAGGAGCTTAGGGGCCCAGTACTTC.

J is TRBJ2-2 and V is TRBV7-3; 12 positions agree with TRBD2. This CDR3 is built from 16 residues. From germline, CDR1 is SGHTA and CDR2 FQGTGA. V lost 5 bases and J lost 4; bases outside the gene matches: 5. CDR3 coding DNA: TGTGCCAGCAGCCCTCGGACTAGCGGGGCCACCGGGGAGCTGTTTTTT. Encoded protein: CASSPRTSGATGELFF.

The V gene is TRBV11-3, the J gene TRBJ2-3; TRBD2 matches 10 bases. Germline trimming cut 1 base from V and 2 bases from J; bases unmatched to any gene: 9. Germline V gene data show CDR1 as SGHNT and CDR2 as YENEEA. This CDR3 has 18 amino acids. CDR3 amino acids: CASSLGLTSGENTDTQYF. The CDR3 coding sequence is TGTGCCAGCAGCTTAGGCCTAACTAGCGGGGAGAACACAGATACGCAGTATTTT.

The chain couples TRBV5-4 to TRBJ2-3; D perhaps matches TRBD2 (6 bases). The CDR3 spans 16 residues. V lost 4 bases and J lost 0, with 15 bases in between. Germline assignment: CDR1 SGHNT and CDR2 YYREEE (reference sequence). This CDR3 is CASSPGGRLSTDTQYF. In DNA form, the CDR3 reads TGTGCCAGCAGCCCCGGGGGTCGATTGAGCACAGATACGCAGTATTTT.

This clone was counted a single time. The CDR3, as DNA: TGTGCCAGCAGACCAGACAGGGAGGAAAACACCATATATTTT. It specifies CASRPDREENTIYF. The rearrangement links TRBV7-8 to TRBJ1-3, with TRBD1 identical over 7 bases. The CDR3 runs to 14 residues. Trimming removed 6 bases from V and 6 bases from J; junction bases left unmatched: 8. Looked up from germline, CDR1 is SGHVS and CDR2 is FQNEAQ. The full variable domain, completed using reference TRBV7-8 and TRBJ1-3, is GAGVSQSPRYKVAKRGQDVALRCDPISGHVSLFWYQQALGQGPEFLTYFQNEAQLDKSGLPSDRFFAERPEGSVSTLKIQRTQQEDSAVYLCASRPDREENTIYFGEGSWLTVV.

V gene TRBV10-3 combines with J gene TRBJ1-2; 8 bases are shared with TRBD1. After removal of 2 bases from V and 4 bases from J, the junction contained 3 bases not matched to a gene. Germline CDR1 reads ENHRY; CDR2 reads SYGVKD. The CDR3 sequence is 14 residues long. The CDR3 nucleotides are TGTGCCATCAGTGAGGCAGGGGGCGGCTATGGCTACACCTTC. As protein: CAISEAGGGYGYTF.

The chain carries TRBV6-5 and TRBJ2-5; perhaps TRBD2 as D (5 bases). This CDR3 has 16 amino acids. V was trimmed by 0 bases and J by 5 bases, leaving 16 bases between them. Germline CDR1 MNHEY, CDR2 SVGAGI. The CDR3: CASSYSSSDRGETQYF. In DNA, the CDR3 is TGTGCCAGCAGTTACTCGAGCTCAGATCGAGGGGAGACCCAGTACTTC.

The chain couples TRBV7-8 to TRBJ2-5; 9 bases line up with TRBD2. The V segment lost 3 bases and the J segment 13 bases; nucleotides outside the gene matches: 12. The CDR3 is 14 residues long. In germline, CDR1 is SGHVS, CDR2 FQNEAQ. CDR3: CASSFSGGLSFMYF. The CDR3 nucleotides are TGTGCCAGCAGCTTTAGCGGGGGCCTCTCGTTTATGTACTTC.